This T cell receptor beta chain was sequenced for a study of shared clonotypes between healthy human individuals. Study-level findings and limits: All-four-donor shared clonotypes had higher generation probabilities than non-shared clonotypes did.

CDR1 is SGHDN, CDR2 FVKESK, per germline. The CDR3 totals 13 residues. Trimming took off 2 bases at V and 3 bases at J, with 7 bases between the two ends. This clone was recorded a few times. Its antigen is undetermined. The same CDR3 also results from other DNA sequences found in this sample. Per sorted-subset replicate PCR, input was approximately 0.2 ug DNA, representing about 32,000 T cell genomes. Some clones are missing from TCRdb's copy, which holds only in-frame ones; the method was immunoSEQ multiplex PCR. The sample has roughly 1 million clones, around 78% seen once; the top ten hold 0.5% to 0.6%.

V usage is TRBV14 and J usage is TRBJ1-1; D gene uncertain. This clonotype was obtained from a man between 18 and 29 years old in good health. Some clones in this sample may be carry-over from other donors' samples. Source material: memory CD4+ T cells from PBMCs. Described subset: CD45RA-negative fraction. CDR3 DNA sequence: TGTGCCAGCAGCCAAAACTTTGACACTGAAGCTTTCTTT. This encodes CASSQNFDTEAFF.